One and the same sample provided the 23 T cell receptor beta chains below, sequenced in a study of T-cell reconstitution after alpha-beta-depleted transplantation in children. Unique molecular identifiers were incorporated during preparation of the TCRbeta library. TCRdb reprocessed the PCR reads with MiXCR, giving one entry per CDR3 protein. The profile shows about a million distinct CDR3 sequences, about 26% of them singletons. Sequencing used PBMCs, mostly from graft donor cells, obtained 360 days after TCRalphabeta/CD19-depleted stem cell transplant. The receptors originated from a boy in the first two years of life who had a stem cell transplant for SCID, so the T cells may come from the graft donor.

This clonotype was counted a few times. The CDR3 region has the DNA TGTGCCAGCAGCGTTAGTCCAGGTGATAGCTACGAGCAGTACTTC. This encodes CASSVSPGDSYEQYF. The V gene is TRBV7-6, the J gene TRBJ2-7; no reliable D call. V gave up 5 bases and J gave up 3 bases, with 17 bases separating them. The CDR3 spans 15 residues. CDR1 is SGHVS, CDR2 FNYEAQ, per germline.

This chain uses TRBV20-1 with TRBJ2-1, with TRBD2 identical over 13 bases. Germline-derived CDR1 and CDR2 are DFQATT and SNEGSKA (reference sequence). This CDR3 is built from 14 residues. V lost 4 bases to trimming and J lost 6 bases; unmatched junction nucleotides: 3. The CDR3 region is CSAILAGGFNEQFF. CDR3 nucleotides: TGCAGTGCTATACTAGCGGGGGGGTTCAATGAGCAGTTCTTC.

This chain joins TRBV27 and TRBJ2-5, with a tentative D call TRBD2 (5 bases). The CDR3 contains 14 residues. Trimming left V 3 bases short and J 4 bases short, with 12 bases between. Germline loops: CDR1 MNHEY, CDR2 SMNVEV (reference sequence). The CDR3 region has the DNA TGTGCCAGCAGTTTCCGGGGATTCAGAGAGACCCAGTACTTC. Translated, it gives CASSFRGFRETQYF.

This sequence joins TRBV5-1 and TRBJ1-1; tentatively, D is TRBD1 (6 bases). The V and J ends lost 4 bases and 7 bases respectively, with 17 bases between them. Germline CDR1 and CDR2: SGHRS and YFSETQ. The CDR3 has 14 amino acids. The CDR3 sequence: CASSATGTGFEAFF. CDR3 DNA sequence: TGCGCCAGCAGCGCCACAGGGACCGGGTTTGAAGCTTTCTTT.

This clonotype was detected once. The genes are TRBV20-1 and TRBJ2-3; tentatively, D is TRBD2 (7 bases). Between the trimmed V and J ends, which lost 7 bases and 5 bases, there was a span of 22 bases. The CDR3 has 15 amino acids. The V gene's germline CDR1 is DFQATT and CDR2 SNEGSKA (reference sequence). CDR3 amino acids: CSVSRGATYRDTQYF. The CDR3 coding sequence is TGCAGTGTCTCCCGGGGGGCCACCTACAGAGATACGCAGTATTTT.

The CDR3 DNA is TGCAGTGCTAGTGTGGCGGTCGTAGCCAAAAACATTCAGTACTTC. Its translation is CSASVAVVAKNIQYF. The rearrangement uses TRBV20-1 and TRBJ2-4; D is undetermined. The CDR3 has 15 amino acids. Trimming took 3 bases from V and 0 from J, leaving 12 bases between them. Germline CDR1 is DFQATT and CDR2 is SNEGSKA (reference sequence).

The chain joins TRBV29-1 to TRBJ2-1, with TRBD1 matching over 7 bases. Trimming removed 6 bases from V and 9 bases from J; junction bases left unmatched: 17. The germline gives CDR1 SQVTM, CDR2 ANQGSEA. The CDR3 is 15 residues long. CDR3 residues: CSVPGQATRWGEQFF. The CDR3 nucleotides are TGCAGCGTACCCGGACAGGCCACGCGGTGGGGTGAGCAGTTCTTC.

The chain employs TRBV7-2 and TRBJ2-7, with D perhaps TRBD2 (5 bases). This CDR3 has 14 residues. The V and J ends lost 1 base and 3 bases respectively, with 10 bases between them. Germline CDR1 SGHTA, CDR2 FQGNSA. The chain's CDR3 is CASSLGGFGYEQYF. CDR3 nucleotides: TGTGCCAGCAGCTTAGGAGGGTTCGGCTACGAGCAGTACTTC.

A remark on this clonotype: The limits of the CDR3 on the DNA are not certain, so only TCRdb's listed CDR3 is given. The chain couples TRBV23-1 to TRBJ2-2; the D segment call TRBD1 is taken from the table without a DNA check. TRBV23-1 is sorted into the ORF group, with uncertain function. The CDR3 length is 16 residues, termini included. CDR3 sequence: CASSATGEIPSGSCFF.

The chain uses TRBV20-1 and TRBJ1-2, with 7 positions matching TRBD1. CDR1 is DFQATT and CDR2 is SNEGSKA in the germline V gene (reference sequence). V was clipped by 4 bases and J by 8 bases; unmatched bases: 4. The CDR3 consists of 11 residues. For the CDR3, the DNA is TGCAGTGCTAATAGGGGGCAAGGCTACACCTTC. This sequence encodes CSANRGQGYTF.

The V call is TRBV10-3, the J call TRBJ1-2; 11 bases are shared with TRBD1. Germline V lookup: CDR1 ENHRY, CDR2 SYGVKD. This CDR3 contains 15 residues. The trim removed 4 bases at V and 6 bases at J, leaving 7 bases unmatched. The CDR3 nucleotides are TGTGCCATCAGTGCGTCGGGACAGGGGGTGAATGGCTACACCTTC. Encoded protein: CAISASGQGVNGYTF.

This clonotype was seen only a few times. The V call is TRBV6-2 or TRBV6-3, the J call TRBJ2-2; D is uncertain. The CDR3 consists of 18 residues. Germline CDR1 reads MNHEY; CDR2 reads SVGEGT. V gave up 2 bases and J gave up 3 bases, with 19 bases separating them. Here the CDR3 reads CASSYHRAVRPYTGELFF. The CDR3 nucleotides are TGTGCCAGCAGTTACCACCGGGCCGTCAGGCCATACACCGGGGAGCTGTTTTTT.

This chain connects TRBV6-1 to TRBJ1-1; no firm D call. V gave up 6 bases and J gave up 1 base, with 9 bases separating them. Germline V gives CDR1 MNHNS, CDR2 SASEGT. CDR3 size: 13 residues. The CDR3 coding sequence is TGTGCCAGCAGCCGACGGAGGAACACTGAAGCTTTCTTT. Its translation: CASSRRRNTEAFF.

There are many counts of this clonotype. This sequence joins TRBV27 and TRBJ2-7; maybe TRBD2 (5 bases). The CDR3 is 14 residues long. From germline, CDR1 is MNHEY and CDR2 SMNVEV (reference sequence). Trimming stripped 6 bases from V and 3 bases from J, with 15 bases between. The CDR3 loop is CASSPGLVLYEQYF. CDR3 DNA sequence: TGTGCCAGCAGCCCGGGGTTAGTCCTCTACGAGCAGTACTTC.

The chain links TRBV2 to TRBJ2-1; a weak D match, TRBD2 (6 bases). This CDR3 comprises 14 residues. The germline V gene has CDR1 SNHLY and CDR2 FYNNEI. V was shortened by 6 bases and J by 7 bases, with 16 bases between the two germline ends. For the CDR3, the DNA is TGTGCCAGCAGGGCGGGATGGCAGGGAAATGAGCAGTTCTTC. Protein: CASRAGWQGNEQFF.

Turning to this clonotype: This CDR3 is missing its conserved last phenylalanine or tryptophan, likely due to a read error. The chain couples TRBV4-1 to TRBJ1-2; D gene uncertain. The CDR3 contains 14 residues. Germline V gives CDR1 MGHRA, CDR2 YSYEKL. Trimming cost V 1 base and J 5 bases, with 11 bases left between them. CDR3 loop: CASSQGEGSYGYTY. CDR3 bases: TGCGCCAGCAGCCAAGGAGAGGGCTCATATGGCTACACCTAC.

The chain couples TRBV10-3 to TRBJ2-3; D possibly corresponds to TRBD2 (6 bases). Trimming cost V 3 bases and J 2 bases, with 12 bases left between them. Germline V lookup: CDR1 ENHRY, CDR2 SYGVKD. The CDR3 contains 15 residues. CDR3 bases: TGTGCCATCAGTGACCGGGGGAGTACCACAGATACGCAGTATTTT. This translates into CAISDRGSTTDTQYF.

The chain combines TRBV7-2 with TRBJ2-4; maybe TRBD1 (5 bases). The CDR3 is 13 amino acids. Deletions cut 5 bases from V and 6 bases from J, with 11 bases between. Looked up from germline, CDR1 is SGHTA and CDR2 is FQGNSA. CDR3 DNA: TGTGCCAGCAGCGAGAGCAGGGCAAACATTCAGTACTTC. This gives the protein CASSESRANIQYF. The entire variable domain, with the rest obtained from reference TRBV7-2 and TRBJ2-4, is as follows: GAGVSQSPSNKVTEKGKDVELRCDPISGHTALYWYRQSLGQGLEFLIYFQGNSAPDKSGLPSDRFSAERTGGSVSTLTIQRTQQEDSAVYLCASSESRANIQYFGAGTRLSVL.

The rearrangement links TRBV6-2 or TRBV6-3 to TRBJ2-7, with TRBD1 matching 10 bases. The J segment lost 0 bases and the V segment lost 7 bases, leaving 9 bases of the junction unmatched. Looked up from germline, CDR1 is MNHEY and CDR2 is SVGEGT. The CDR3 length is 16 residues. The CDR3 DNA sequence: TGTGCCAGCACCAAGGGGACAGGGGCACACTCCTACGAGCAGTACTTC. Translated: CASTKGTGAHSYEQYF.

This rearrangement joins TRBV6-2 or TRBV6-3 to TRBJ2-3; 9 bases map to TRBD2. CDR1 and CDR2 from the germline V gene are MNHEY and SVGEGT. This CDR3 has 14 amino acids. V was pared by 3 bases and J by 5 bases, with 3 bases of the junction left unmatched. The CDR3 coding sequence is TGTGCCAGCAGTTATTTGACTAGCGGAGATACGCAGTATTTT. Translating it yields CASSYLTSGDTQYF.

This clonotype was counted ten times or more. The chain carries TRBV5-1 and TRBJ2-1; 7 bases line up with TRBD1. Germline V gene sequence: CDR1 SGHRS, CDR2 YFSETQ. The CDR3 covers 17 residues. The trim removed 4 bases at V and 4 bases at J, leaving 14 bases unmatched. CDR3 coding DNA: TGCGCCAGCAGCGCTGGGCCAAGGGGGCTCCAGTACAATGAGCAGTTCTTC. Protein: CASSAGPRGLQYNEQFF.

J is TRBJ2-5 and V is TRBV3-1; D might be TRBD2 (5 bases). CDR3 length: 15 amino acids. Germline V gene data show CDR1 as LGHDT and CDR2 as YNNKEL (reference sequence). V gave up 1 base and J gave up 6 bases, with 15 bases separating them. The DNA for the CDR3 is TGTGCCAGCAGCCAAGTAAGAAGGGAGCAAAAGACCCAGTACTTC. Translation: CASSQVRREQKTQYF.

The chain uses TRBV28 and TRBJ2-1, with D possibly being TRBD2 (5 bases). This CDR3 comprises 13 residues. V lost 6 bases and J lost 5, with 11 bases in between. The germline V gene has CDR1 MDHEN and CDR2 SYDVKM. The CDR3 coding sequence is TGTGCCAGCAGACGGACTCTTAACAATGAGCAGTTCTTC. Translating it yields CASRRTLNNEQFF.